These 16 T cell receptor beta chains share one sample of origin, sequenced in a study of CD8 T cells in ankylosing spondylitis (dated by TCRdb to 2016 to 2017). Libraries were constructed by 5' RACE. The run used an Illumina HiSeq 2500. Using fastp at Q25 and MiXCR, TCRdb reprocessed the public reads and kept productive beta chains. Records with the same CDR3 protein are collapsed into one entry carrying the most frequent genes and DNA. This sample comprises 250,000 or so distinct CDR3 sequences, under 30% of them detected only once. Of the sample, approximately 0.61% falls within the top ten clones. The sequenced sample consisted of blood, either unsorted or a sorted T cell fraction (not recorded which). The receptors stem from a male donor with ankylosing spondylitis or in good health (not recorded which).

This clonotype was seen ten or more times. The chain couples TRBV11-2 to TRBJ2-1; no reliable D call. V lost 5 bases and J 6 bases, leaving 11 bases between the germline ends. Germline CDR1 is SGHAT and CDR2 is FQNNGV. This CDR3 contains 13 residues. The DNA of the CDR3 is TGTGCCAGCAGCCCTGCGTCTCGCAATGAGCAGTTCTTC. This gives the protein CASSPASRNEQFF. Filled out from reference TRBV11-2 and TRBJ2-1, the complete variable domain reads EAGVAQSPRYKIIEKRQSVAFWCNPISGHATLYWYQQILGQGPKLLIQFQNNGVVDDSQLPKDRFSAERLKGVDSTLKIQPAKLEDSAVYLCASSPASRNEQFFGPGTRLTVL.

This clonotype occurred many times. This chain links TRBV24-1 with TRBJ2-7; D is unresolved. The V end lost 0 bases, the J end lost 9 bases, and 14 bases lay between the germline ends. Germline lookup yields CDR1 KGHDR and CDR2 SFDVKD. There are 14 residues in the CDR3. The CDR3 coding sequence is TGTGCCACCAGTGATTTGCAGGTCGGGTGCGTGCAGTACTTC. Protein product: CATSDLQVGCVQYF.

This clonotype has a count of ten or more. The genes are TRBV10-3 and TRBJ1-6, with D possibly TRBD1 on 5 matching bases. From germline, CDR1 is ENHRY and CDR2 SYGVKD. CDR3 length: 14 amino acids. With 8 bases removed from V and 8 bases from J, the gap between germline ends came to 16 bases. CDR3 sequence: CAIGRGRVDSPLHF. In DNA form, the CDR3 reads TGTGCCATCGGGAGGGGCAGGGTGGATTCACCCCTCCACTTT.

This clonotype has at least ten counts. The chain recombines TRBV20-1 with TRBJ2-7, with D uncertain. Germline values: CDR1 DFQATT, CDR2 SNEGSKA (reference sequence). The V end lost 0 bases, the J end lost 2 bases, and 8 bases lay between the germline ends. This CDR3 is built from 13 residues. The CDR3 nucleotides are TGCAGTGCTAGAGACAGGAAAACCTACGAGCAGTACTTC. It translates to CSARDRKTYEQYF.

This clonotype came up many times. CDR3 protein: CASTYRGGSSYEQYF. The CDR3 DNA reads as TGTGCCAGCACATATCGGGGGGGGAGCTCCTACGAGCAGTACTTC. J is TRBJ2-7 and V is TRBV28, with 8 bases identical to TRBD2. The V gene end was trimmed by 7 bases and the J gene end by 0 bases; junction bases not matched to a gene: 8. This CDR3 spans 15 amino acids. CDR1 is MDHEN and CDR2 is SYDVKM in the germline V gene.

As to this clonotype: A read error is possible here, since a much larger clone lies one base away. The CDR3 DNA reads TGTGCCAGCAGCCAAATAGGGGGTCGGGATACGAAGTATTTT. Protein sequence: CASSQIGGRDTKYF. V gene TRBV11-2 combines with J gene TRBJ2-3, with D possibly being TRBD1 (6 bases). This CDR3 contains 14 residues. Germline V gene sequence: CDR1 SGHAT, CDR2 FQNNGV. The whole variable domain, filled in from reference TRBV11-2 and TRBJ2-3, reads EAGVAQSPRYKIIEKRQSVAFWCNPISGHATLYWYQQILGQGPKLLIQFQNNGVVDDSQLPKDRFSAERLKGVDSTLKIQPAKLEDSAVYLCASSQIGGRDTKYFGPGTRLTVL.

The rearrangement links TRBV20-1 to TRBJ2-7; 9 bases line up with TRBD1. The CDR3 sequence is 15 residues long. J gave up 3 bases and V 4 bases, and 10 bases lay outside the gene matches. CDR1 and CDR2 from the germline V gene are DFQATT and SNEGSKA (reference sequence). In nucleotides, the CDR3 is TGCAGTGCTACCCCTAACAGGGGGCTAAGCTACGAGCAGTACTTC. It codes for CSATPNRGLSYEQYF.

In this sample, this clonotype turned up many times. V is TRBV25-1 and J is TRBJ2-1; 13 bases map to TRBD2. The CDR3 has 17 amino acids. J was trimmed by 0 bases and V by 2 bases; bases with no gene match: 1. In germline, CDR1 is MGHDK, CDR2 SYGVNS. The CDR3 DNA follows: TGTGCCAGCAGTGAAAGGACTAGCGGGGGCTCCTACAATGAGCAGTTCTTC. Translated, it gives CASSERTSGGSYNEQFF. The full variable domain, rest sourced from reference TRBV25-1 and TRBJ2-1, is EADIYQTPRYLVIGTGKKITLECSQTMGHDKMYWYQQDPGMELHLIHYSYGVNSTEKGDLSSESTVSRIRTEHFPLTLESARPSHTSQYLCASSERTSGGSYNEQFFGPGTRLTVL.

This clonotype was seen a handful of times. V is TRBV7-2 and J is TRBJ2-1; D might be TRBD1 or TRBD2, each matching 6 bases. The CDR3 consists of 15 residues. Looked up from germline, CDR1 is SGHTA and CDR2 is FQGNSA. Trimming took 2 bases from V and 7 from J, leaving 15 bases between them. Here the CDR3 DNA reads TGTGCCAGCAGCTTACTGGGGGGCCTGGGGAATGAGCAGTTCTTC. It specifies CASSLLGGLGNEQFF.

The table lists this clonotype with a count of one. V gene TRBV10-3 combines with J gene TRBJ1-1, with unresolved D. The CDR3 totals 12 residues. Between the trimmed V and J ends, which lost 6 bases and 4 bases, there was a span of 9 bases. Germline CDR1 reads ENHRY; CDR2 reads SYGVKD. The DNA of the CDR3 is TGTGCCATCAGACCGGTGCGCACTGAAGCTTTCTTT. Translated, it gives CAIRPVRTEAFF.

In its sample, this clonotype was seen a few times. J is TRBJ2-7 and V is TRBV7-2; D call uncertain. This CDR3 region has 15 residues. Germline V lookup: CDR1 SGHTA, CDR2 FQGNSA. V dropped 5 bases and J dropped 2 bases, with 16 bases sitting between them. CDR3 region: CASSREAVFAYEQYF. The CDR3 DNA reads TGTGCCAGCAGCCGCGAGGCGGTGTTTGCCTACGAGCAGTACTTC.

This clonotype has at least ten counts. The V gene is TRBV20-1, the J gene TRBJ2-7; D is undetermined. The ends were cut back, 6 bases at V and 3 bases at J, with 15 bases in the middle. This CDR3 is built from 13 residues. Germline lookup yields CDR1 DFQATT and CDR2 SNEGSKA (reference sequence). CDR3 protein: CSATPPVGYEQYF. The CDR3 DNA sequence: TGCAGTGCCACCCCCCCAGTAGGCTACGAGCAGTACTTC.

This clonotype was seen repeatedly, ten times or more. The chain couples TRBV6-2 or TRBV6-3 to TRBJ2-4; 8 bases are shared with TRBD1. Trimming at V came to 5 bases and at J to 0 bases, leaving 6 bases not matched to a gene. There are 16 residues in the CDR3. The V gene's germline CDR1 is MNHEY and CDR2 SVGEGT. In nucleotides, the CDR3 is TGTGCCAGCAGTGTAGGACAGGGCCGAGCCAAAAACATTCAGTACTTC. Translated: CASSVGQGRAKNIQYF.

The gene calls are TRBV24-1 and TRBJ2-3; 9 nucleotides agree with TRBD2. After removal of 5 bases from V and 4 bases from J, the junction contained 3 bases not matched to a gene. Germline CDR1 reads KGHDR; CDR2 reads SFDVKD. CDR3 length: 14 residues. The CDR3 protein is CATSGLAGSDTQYF. CDR3 sequence (DNA): TGTGCCACCAGTGGGCTAGCGGGGTCAGATACGCAGTATTTT.

This chain joins TRBV20-1 and TRBJ2-3, with D unresolved. From germline, CDR1 is DFQATT and CDR2 SNEGSKA (reference sequence). The CDR3 totals 13 residues. V was pared by 5 bases and J by 5 bases, with 14 bases between. The CDR3 region has the DNA TGCAGTGCTCCCCGGCACTTTGGAGATACGCAGTATTTT. Translated: CSAPRHFGDTQYF.

The sample holds many counts of this clonotype. The chain carries TRBV6-4 and TRBJ1-6; D is possibly TRBD1 (5 bases). Trimming took off 6 bases at V and 5 bases at J, with 8 bases between the two ends. From germline, CDR1 is MRHNA and CDR2 SNTAGT. This CDR3 contains 13 residues. The CDR3 DNA follows: TGTGCCAGCAGGGGACCGAATAATTCACCCCTCCACTTT. This codes for CASRGPNNSPLHF.